These 5 T cell receptor beta chains came from one sample sequenced in a study of T cell responses to AZD1222 COVID-19 vaccine. Libraries were prepared by immunoSEQ multiplex PCR; TCRdb keeps only in-frame clonotypes and omits some of them. The sample lists 55,000 to 65,000 clones, 70% to 80% occurring once. The specimen comprised peripheral blood, sampled 28 days after the second AZD1222 dose. All receptors derive from an adult who received the AZD1222 COVID-19 vaccine.

By share of the sample, this clone is medium-sized. The V call is TRBV5-6, the J call TRBJ1-5; no clear D. This CDR3 is built from 13 residues. Deletions cut 2 bases from V and 3 bases from J, with 6 bases between. Germline V gene sequence: CDR1 SGHDT, CDR2 YYEEEE. Written as DNA, the CDR3 is TGTGCCAGCAGCTTTGGCATCAATCAGCCCCAGCATTTT. As protein: CASSFGINQPQHF.

J is TRBJ1-2 and V is TRBV12-3 or TRBV12-4; D unclear. The CDR3 covers 13 residues. With 2 bases removed from V and 4 bases from J, the gap between germline ends came to 8 bases. CDR3 residues: CASSLSVGYGYTF. The CDR3 coding sequence is TGTGCCAGCAGTTTATCGGTCGGCTATGGCTACACCTTC.

V gene TRBV19 combines with J gene TRBJ2-2; no definite D call. Trimming shortened V by 7 bases and J by 0 bases, and 18 bases separated the two germline ends. Germline-derived CDR1 and CDR2 are LNHDA and SQIVND (reference sequence). This CDR3 comprises 17 residues. The CDR3 nucleotides are TGTGCCAGTACCCGCAAGTCCACTGCCTCGAACACCGGGGAGCTGTTTTTT. Translating gives CASTRKSTASNTGELFF.

This chain uses TRBV27 with TRBJ2-1; D not resolved. Trimming removed 3 bases at V and 0 bases at J, with 9 bases between. The CDR3 totals 15 residues. Germline CDR1 is MNHEY and CDR2 is SMNVEV (reference sequence). CDR3 DNA: TGTGCCAGCAGTTTGTGGCTAAGCTCCTACAATGAGCAGTTCTTC. Translation gives CASSLWLSSYNEQFF.

This clone turned up a few times. The genes are TRBV28 and TRBJ1-1; D uncertain. V lost 3 bases and J 5 bases, leaving 16 bases between the germline ends. The CDR3 has 15 amino acids. CDR1 and CDR2 (germline): MDHEN, SYDVKM. CDR3 sequence reads: CASSLGSGFRTEAFF. CDR3 nucleotide sequence: TGTGCCAGCAGTTTGGGCAGCGGGTTTCGGACTGAAGCTTTCTTT.